The 29 T cell receptor beta chains listed next were all sequenced from one sample in a study of blood T cell repertoires in COVID-19. Profiled with immunoSEQ multiplex PCR; TCRdb holds only in-frame clones, not every one. The table includes about 61,000 clones, around nine tenths detected once. The sample consisted of peripheral blood. The receptors come from a woman aged 45-59 years with active or convalescent COVID-19.

The genes are TRBV7-3 and TRBJ2-1, with 8 bases lining up with TRBD1. The CDR3 is 15 amino acids. The germline V gene encodes CDR1 SGHTA and CDR2 FQGTGA. V gave up 5 bases and J gave up 3 bases; unmatched junction bases: 6. DNA for the CDR3: TGTGCCAGCAGCATCGGACAGGGAAACTACAATGAGCAGTTCTTC. Translation gives CASSIGQGNYNEQFF.

The V gene is TRBV5-6, the J gene TRBJ1-2; perhaps TRBD1 as D (6 bases). The germline gives CDR1 SGHDT, CDR2 YYEEEE. The CDR3 spans 16 residues. Trimming took off 0 bases at V and 2 bases at J, with 14 bases between the two ends. The CDR3 is CASSLDIRGGNYGYTF. The DNA for the CDR3 is TGTGCCAGCAGCTTGGATATCAGGGGTGGGAACTATGGCTACACCTTC.

The chain combines TRBV5-8 with TRBJ1-1; 9 bases are a match to TRBD1. The CDR3 covers 15 residues. In germline, CDR1 is SGHTS, CDR2 YDEGEE. Trimming cost V 1 base and J 2 bases; bases outside gene matches: 3. Written as DNA, the CDR3 is TGTGCCAGCAGCTTGTGGGGACAGGGCAACACTGAAGCTTTCTTT. As protein: CASSLWGQGNTEAFF.

The V call is TRBV23-1, the J call TRBJ1-2, with 7 bases lining up with TRBD1. TRBV23-1 is designated an ORF whose function remains uncertain. The CDR3 has 15 amino acids. V lost 3 bases and J lost 2; bases outside the gene matches: 6. The CDR3 spells CASSHLTGWNYGYTF. Written as DNA, the CDR3 is TGCGCCAGCAGTCACCTGACAGGGTGGAACTATGGCTACACCTTC.

This chain connects TRBV6-5 to TRBJ2-5, with D possibly TRBD1 on 5 matching bases. Germline assignment: CDR1 MNHEY and CDR2 SVGAGI. The CDR3 covers 15 residues. Trimming shortened V by 5 bases and J by 5 bases, and 18 bases separated the two germline ends. CDR3 region: CASSSSQGGGETQYF. CDR3 DNA sequence: TGTGCCAGCAGTAGCTCGCAGGGCGGTGGGGAGACCCAGTACTTC.

The chain carries TRBV18 and TRBJ1-3; 7 nucleotides line up with TRBD1. Losses at the gene ends were 8 bases for V and 1 base for J; bases not matched to a gene: 11. In germline, CDR1 is KGHSH, CDR2 LQKENI. This CDR3 has 16 amino acids. The DNA of the CDR3 is TGTGCCAGCCAGCTTCAGGGGGGACCTTCTGGAAACACCATATATTTT. Translated, it gives CASQLQGGPSGNTIYF.

The J gene is TRBJ2-7, the V gene TRBV30; TRBD2 matches at 9 bases. V shed 4 bases, J shed 2 bases, and the junction held 15 bases outside the gene matches. This CDR3 region has 17 residues. The germline V gene has CDR1 GTSNPN and CDR2 SVGIG (reference sequence). The CDR3 sequence is CAWIRVAGVGEPYEQYF. DNA of the CDR3: TGTGCCTGGATACGGGTAGCGGGAGTAGGAGAGCCCTACGAGCAGTACTTC.

This clone was seen just once. The chain couples TRBV2 to TRBJ2-7, with TRBD2 identical over 13 bases. Germline V gene lookup returns CDR1 SNHLY and CDR2 FYNNEI. J lost 0 bases, V lost 3 bases, and 5 bases had no gene match. The CDR3 is 17 amino acids. The chain's CDR3 is CASSEKTSGRHSYEQYF. The CDR3 bases are TGTGCCAGCAGTGAGAAGACTAGCGGGAGGCACTCCTACGAGCAGTACTTC.

On this clone: Compared with germline, one end of the junction differs, possibly owing to a read error. The chain couples TRBV27 to TRBJ2-1; TRBD2 aligns across 10 bases. CDR3 length equals 14 residues. Germline-derived CDR1 and CDR2 are MNHEY and SMNVEV (reference sequence). DNA for the CDR3: TGTGCCACCAGTCTAGCGGGAGTCTACAATGAGCAGTTCTTC. It specifies CATSLAGVYNEQFF.

This chain links TRBV28 with TRBJ1-5; D remains unclear. Looked up from germline, CDR1 is MDHEN and CDR2 is SYDVKM. Trimming pared 2 bases from V and 1 base from J, leaving 6 bases between. The CDR3 is 14 residues long. CDR3 loop: CASSLPSSNQPQHF. The CDR3 DNA sequence: TGTGCCAGCAGTTTACCATCAAGCAATCAGCCCCAGCATTTT.

The rearrangement joins TRBV18 to TRBJ2-7; 11 bases align to TRBD1. CDR1 is KGHSH, CDR2 LQKENI, per germline. The CDR3 runs to 14 residues. Unmatched junction bases numbered 7, after V lost 6 bases and J lost 6 bases. CDR3: CASSGGTGGSEQYF. The CDR3 nucleotides are TGTGCCAGCTCCGGGGGGACAGGGGGTTCCGAGCAGTACTTC.

The V and J genes are TRBV6-5 and TRBJ2-1; the D gene is possibly TRBD2 (6 bases). CDR3 length equals 15 residues. Trimming pared 6 bases from V and 7 bases from J, leaving 19 bases between. The germline V gene encodes CDR1 MNHEY and CDR2 SVGAGI. As DNA, the CDR3 is TGTGCCAGCAGCGGCCCCGGGACTCCCAGGAATGAGCAGTTCTTC. Protein product: CASSGPGTPRNEQFF.

The chain links TRBV11-2 to TRBJ1-3; 7 positions agree with TRBD1. The CDR3 consists of 17 residues. Unmatched junction bases numbered 10, after V lost 5 bases and J lost 0 bases. CDR1 is SGHAT, CDR2 FQNNGV, per germline. For the CDR3, the DNA is TGTGCCAGCAGCAAGATGACAGGGCCGTTCTCTGGAAACACCATATATTTT. Residues: CASSKMTGPFSGNTIYF.

This clone was picked up one time. The rearrangement links TRBV9 to TRBJ2-7; 11 nucleotides agree with TRBD1. V shed 3 bases, J shed 3 bases, and the junction held 5 bases outside the gene matches. The CDR3 loop spans 15 amino acids. Germline V gives CDR1 SGDLS, CDR2 YYNGEE. CDR3 sequence reads: CASSAGDRGDYEQYF. CDR3 nucleotides: TGTGCCAGCAGCGCCGGGGACAGGGGGGACTACGAGCAGTACTTC.

Note on this clone: Its ends do not fully match the called genes, so a read error is possible. This sequence joins TRBV3-1 (or the pseudogene TRBV3-2) and TRBJ1-4, with D possibly being TRBD1 (6 bases). The germline V gene encodes CDR1 LGHDT and CDR2 YNNKEL (reference sequence). This CDR3 has 13 amino acids. Written as DNA, the CDR3 is TGTGCCAGCAGCCAAGGTCTTCAGGGGCTGGGGGTTTTT. Translation gives CASSQGLQGLGVF.

V gene TRBV18 combines with J gene TRBJ2-5; D is perhaps TRBD2 (6 bases). V gave up 3 bases and J gave up 5 bases, with 13 bases separating them. In germline, CDR1 is KGHSH, CDR2 LQKENI. This CDR3 is 14 amino acids long. DNA of the CDR3: TGTGCCAGCTCACCTTCGCGGGGAAGGGAGACCCAGTACTTC. Translated: CASSPSRGRETQYF.

The chain has TRBV19 and TRBJ1-3; 8 bases fit TRBD1. The ends lost 4 bases at V and 0 bases at J; junction bases unmatched: 5. Germline CDR1 and CDR2: LNHDA and SQIVND (reference sequence). The CDR3 covers 16 residues. CDR3 loop: CASSRDRLNSGNTIYF. CDR3 DNA: TGTGCCAGTAGTAGGGACAGGCTAAACTCTGGAAACACCATATATTTT.

A single count supports this clone. This chain connects TRBV7-3 to TRBJ2-1; 10 nucleotides agree with TRBD1. The CDR3 runs 15 residues. V shed 5 bases, J shed 7 bases, and the junction held 8 bases outside the gene matches. The V gene's germline CDR1 is SGHTA and CDR2 FQGTGA. The CDR3: CASSDRDRGVNEQFF. CDR3 nucleotide sequence: TGTGCCAGCAGCGACCGGGACAGGGGAGTAAATGAGCAGTTCTTC.

This chain uses TRBV5-8 with TRBJ2-3; TRBD2 aligns across 7 bases. V gave up 1 base and J gave up 0 bases; unmatched junction bases: 5. Per the germline V gene, CDR1 is SGHTS and CDR2 is YDEGEE. The CDR3 runs 16 residues. As DNA, the CDR3 is TGTGCCAGCAGCTTGACTAGCGTATCTAGCACAGATACGCAGTATTTT. It is translated as CASSLTSVSSTDTQYF.

V usage is TRBV9 and J usage is TRBJ2-1; 8 bases are a match to TRBD1. With 4 bases clipped from V and 7 bases from J, the junction kept 7 bases outside the gene matches. Per germline, CDR1 SGDLS and CDR2 YYNGEE. The CDR3 consists of 14 residues. The CDR3 sequence: CASSLPDRENEQFF. DNA of the CDR3: TGTGCCAGCAGCCTGCCGGACAGGGAGAATGAGCAGTTCTTC. Complete variable domain (other parts from reference TRBV9 and TRBJ2-1): DSGVTQTPKHLITATGQRVTLRCSPRSGDLSVYWYQQSLDQGLQFLIQYYNGEERAKGNILERFSAQQFPDLHSELNLSSLELGDSALYFCASSLPDRENEQFFGPGTRLTVL.

This clone showed up just once. V usage is TRBV6-5 and J usage is TRBJ2-1, with D maybe TRBD1 (6 bases). Per germline, CDR1 MNHEY and CDR2 SVGAGI. V lost 7 bases, J lost 3 bases, and 16 bases lay in between. CDR3 size: 15 residues. The CDR3 nucleotides read TGTGCCAGCACGAGTCAGGGGTCGGACTACAATGAGCAGTTCTTC. As protein: CASTSQGSDYNEQFF.

This clone was observed once. The chain combines TRBV6-5 with TRBJ1-4; 7 bases line up with TRBD1. V trimming: 5 bases; J trimming: 7 bases; junction bases outside the gene matches: 1. The germline V gene encodes CDR1 MNHEY and CDR2 SVGAGI. The CDR3 is made up of 12 amino acids. The CDR3 loop reads CASSRDSEKLFF. Here the CDR3 DNA reads TGTGCCAGCAGTCGGGACAGTGAAAAACTGTTTTTT.

This clone came up a few times. The chain carries TRBV14 and TRBJ1-3, with a possible D match to TRBD1 (5 bases). Trimming took 4 bases from V and 0 from J, leaving 13 bases between them. In germline, CDR1 is SGHDN, CDR2 FVKESK. The CDR3 consists of 16 residues. The CDR3 nucleotides are TGTGCCAGCAGCCGTGACAGCCTTATCTCTGGAAACACCATATATTTT. Its protein product is CASSRDSLISGNTIYF.

This clone was seen many times. The CDR3 region is CASSLTGGYYTF. In nucleotides, the CDR3 is TGTGCCAGCAGCTTAACAGGGGGTTATTACACCTTC. The J gene is TRBJ1-2, the V gene TRBV5-4; 8 bases fit TRBD1. V gave up 2 bases and J gave up 11 bases; unmatched junction bases: 5. The CDR3 sequence is 12 residues long. The germline CDR1 and CDR2 sequences are SGHNT and YYREEE (reference sequence).

The V call is TRBV15, the J call TRBJ1-1; TRBD1 agrees at 8 bases. This CDR3 is built from 15 residues. Germline assignment: CDR1 LNHNV and CDR2 YYDKDF (reference sequence). The V segment lost 3 bases and the J segment 5 bases; nucleotides outside the gene matches: 8. The CDR3 here is CATSSGQGGETEAFF. CDR3 bases: TGTGCCACCAGCAGTGGACAGGGAGGAGAGACTGAAGCTTTCTTT.

V and J are TRBV3-1 (or the pseudogene TRBV3-2) and TRBJ1-4, with 10 bases lining up with TRBD1. Germline V gene lookup returns CDR1 LGHDT and CDR2 YNNKEL (reference sequence). The V segment lost 1 base and the J segment 2 bases; nucleotides outside the gene matches: 4. The CDR3 extends over 17 amino acids. The CDR3 coding sequence is TGTGCCAGCAGCCAAGGGGACAGGGGTTATACTAATGAAAAACTGTTTTTT. This codes for CASSQGDRGYTNEKLFF.

The chain carries TRBV12-3 or TRBV12-4 and TRBJ2-5; 7 positions agree with TRBD2. The CDR3 totals 13 residues. The V and J ends lost 3 bases and 5 bases, in that order; junction bases with no gene match: 3. The CDR3 DNA reads as TGTGCCAGCAGTTTTGCGGGAGTGGAGACCCAGTACTTC. Protein product: CASSFAGVETQYF.

The chain is built from TRBV30 and TRBJ2-7, with 8 bases lining up with TRBD1. J was trimmed by 2 bases and V by 5 bases; bases with no gene match: 5. The CDR3 is made up of 13 amino acids. Germline V gene data show CDR1 as GTSNPN and CDR2 as SVGIG (reference sequence). CDR3 sequence reads: CAWGQGRPYEQYF. DNA of the CDR3: TGTGCCTGGGGACAGGGACGGCCCTACGAGCAGTACTTC.

This rearrangement joins TRBV7-8 to TRBJ1-1; TRBD1 agrees at 7 bases. Germline V lookup: CDR1 SGHVS, CDR2 FQNEAQ. The CDR3 spans 13 residues. J was trimmed by 5 bases and V by 6 bases; bases with no gene match: 6. In DNA form, the CDR3 reads TGTGCCAGCAGTAAAGGGGGCTGGACTGAAGCTTTCTTT. It yields the protein CASSKGGWTEAFF.